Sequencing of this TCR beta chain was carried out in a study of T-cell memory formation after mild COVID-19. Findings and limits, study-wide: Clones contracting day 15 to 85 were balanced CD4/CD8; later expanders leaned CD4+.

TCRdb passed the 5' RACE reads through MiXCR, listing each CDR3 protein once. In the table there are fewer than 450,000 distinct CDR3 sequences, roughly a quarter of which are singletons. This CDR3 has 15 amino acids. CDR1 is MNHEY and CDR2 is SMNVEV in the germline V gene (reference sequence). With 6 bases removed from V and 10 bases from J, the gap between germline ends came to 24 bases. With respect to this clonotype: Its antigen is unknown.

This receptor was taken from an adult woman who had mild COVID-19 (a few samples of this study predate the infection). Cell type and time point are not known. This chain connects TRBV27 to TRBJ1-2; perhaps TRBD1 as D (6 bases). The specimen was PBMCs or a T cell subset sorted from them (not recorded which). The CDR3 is CASSRHPSDRTHYTF. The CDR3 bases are TGTGCCAGCAGCCGTCACCCCTCGGACAGAACGCACTACACCTTC.